The clone carrying this TCR beta chain was picked up one time. The data were taken from a study of cytomegalovirus exposure and HLA in healthy donors. From germline, CDR1 is MGHRA and CDR2 YSYEKL. With 3 bases clipped from V and 10 bases from J, the junction kept 12 bases outside the gene matches. The CDR3 length is 16 residues. PCR used 60 Vbeta primers and 13 Jbeta primers. TCRdb's copy holds only in-frame clones and misses some; the assay was immunoSEQ multiplex PCR. The table records some 70,000 clones, approximately 70% of them present only once. The sample comprised PBMCs. V usage is TRBV4-1 and J usage is TRBJ1-6; 7 bases are shared with TRBD1. This sequence originates from a male donor in good health and CMV-seropositive. The CDR3 protein is CASSHGTVLYRSPLHF. CDR3 DNA sequence: TGCGCCAGCAGCCACGGGACAGTATTATATCGATCACCCCTCCACTTT.